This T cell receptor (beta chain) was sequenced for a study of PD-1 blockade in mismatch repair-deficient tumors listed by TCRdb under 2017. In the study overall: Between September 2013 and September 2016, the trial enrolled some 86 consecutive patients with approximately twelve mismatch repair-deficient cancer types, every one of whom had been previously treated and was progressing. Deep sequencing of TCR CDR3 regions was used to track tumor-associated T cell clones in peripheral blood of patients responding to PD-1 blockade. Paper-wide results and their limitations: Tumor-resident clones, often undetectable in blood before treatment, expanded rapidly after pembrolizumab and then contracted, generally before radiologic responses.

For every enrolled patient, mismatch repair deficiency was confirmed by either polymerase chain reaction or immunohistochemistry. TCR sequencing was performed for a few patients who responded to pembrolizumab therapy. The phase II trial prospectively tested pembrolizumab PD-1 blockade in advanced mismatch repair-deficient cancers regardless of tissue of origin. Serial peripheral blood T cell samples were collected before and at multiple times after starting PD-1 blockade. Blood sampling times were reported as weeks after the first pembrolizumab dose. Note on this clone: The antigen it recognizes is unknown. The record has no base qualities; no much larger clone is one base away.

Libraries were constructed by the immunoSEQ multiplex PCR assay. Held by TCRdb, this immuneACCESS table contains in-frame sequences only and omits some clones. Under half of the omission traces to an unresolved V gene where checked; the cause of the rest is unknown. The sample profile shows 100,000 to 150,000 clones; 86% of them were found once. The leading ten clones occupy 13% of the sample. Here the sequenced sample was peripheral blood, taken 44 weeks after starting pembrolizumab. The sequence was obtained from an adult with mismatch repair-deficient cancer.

CDR3 protein: CASSDGGFATEAFF. The DNA reads TGTGCCAGCAGTGATGGGGGGTTTGCAACTGAAGCTTTCTTT. The chain is encoded by TRBV6-1 joined to TRBJ1-1; a tentative D match to TRBD1 spans 5 bases. The germline V gene supplies CDR1 MNHNS and CDR2 SASEGT. Measured from the cysteine to the phenylalanine, the CDR3 is 14 residues long. Of all the DNA, just the CDR3 is kept, 42 bases in frame from base 1. The junction shows trimming of 3 bases on V and 5 bases on J, plus 13 bases between the germline ends.